These T cell receptor beta chains were read from a single sample in a study of monozygotic twins with inflammatory bowel disease. No DNA is given; TCRdb re-called the 5' RACE reads and lists each CDR3 protein once. This sample's table has a few hundred thousand distinct CDR3 sequences. The specimen sequenced was blood. These receptors were obtained from a human donor with ulcerative colitis or Crohn's disease, or a healthy co-twin of an affected twin (not recorded which). Both conserved end residues are part of each CDR3.

TRBJ1-6	TRBV28	CASSLLGSGQDYNSPLHF
TRBJ2-7	TRBV28	CASEGGASYEQYF
TRBJ2-5	TRBV10-3	CAIRASASQETQYF
TRBJ2-5	TRBV24-1	CATSERPGGETQYF
TRBJ1-3	TRBV7-9	CASTPQVSGNTIYF
TRBJ2-5	TRBV21-1	CASSKGETQYF
TRBJ1-4	TRBV12-3/TRBV12-4	CASARSTGLGEKLFF
TRBJ2-7	TRBV20-1	CSANPTGFLSYEQYF
TRBJ2-1	TRBV6-2/TRBV6-3	CASRILQGTGRSNGENEQFF
TRBJ2-3	TRBV5-1	CASSLRLIGDTQYF
TRBJ2-7	TRBV5-1	CASSFSGSSYEQYF
TRBJ1-1	TRBV7-2	CASSLVGGKNTEAFF
TRBJ1-5	TRBV20-1	CSALNRDRGLQPQHF
TRBJ1-1	TRBV12-3/TRBV12-4	CASNPPMNTEAFF
TRBJ2-3	TRBV29-1	CSAQGGLAETFTDTQYF
TRBJ1-2	TRBV20-1	CSGKTGNYGYTF
TRBJ1-5	TRBV4-3	CASSQEAGSNQPQHF
TRBJ2-7	TRBV24-1	CATSDGLLEQYF
TRBJ1-6	TRBV20-1	CSARGTEYNSPLHF
TRBJ2-7	TRBV7-3	CASSPSASSYEQYF
TRBJ1-2	TRBV6-1	CASSESGTVYGYTF
TRBJ1-1	TRBV6-2/TRBV6-3	CASSLPGVVVAEAFF
TRBJ2-5	TRBV14	CASSQTGGVRETQYF
TRBJ2-6	TRBV9	CASSVGTISGANVLTF
TRBJ2-1	TRBV6-2/TRBV6-3	CASLKGQSYNEQFF
TRBJ2-2	TRBV6-2/TRBV6-3	CASSYRVGSTGVLFF
TRBJ2-2	TRBV7-8	CASSLPVAGTGELFF
TRBJ2-5	TRBV29-1	CSVVFLAYQETQYF
TRBJ2-1	TRBV6-5	CASSSGGRALGEQFF
TRBJ1-5	TRBV19	CASSPQGKSNQPQHF
TRBJ1-1	TRBV19	CASSIGYQPNTEAFF
TRBJ2-3	TRBV3-1	CASSQVGADTQYF
TRBJ2-2	TRBV5-1	CASGGTANTGELFF
TRBJ2-3	TRBV15	CATSRDSGLAHVPQYF
TRBJ2-1	TRBV12-5	CASAPTEVGEQFF
TRBJ1-1	TRBV29-1	CSVPSSLNTEAFF
TRBJ2-7	TRBV5-1	CASSWTDASYEQYF
TRBJ2-4	TRBV7-9	CASSLAGTARAKNIQYF
TRBJ2-7	TRBV20-1	CSANRGPTLYEQYF
TRBJ2-2	TRBV5-1	CASSLAQTAQNTGELFF
TRBJ2-6	TRBV20-1	CSAPPLARSGANVLTF
TRBJ2-5	TRBV6-1	CASRERGQGKAETQYF
TRBJ1-1	TRBV7-2	CASSLRGVGTPNTEAFF
TRBJ2-2	TRBV11-1	CASSLKPSGRLGTGELFF
TRBJ2-1	TRBV29-1	CSADRDTYNEQFF
TRBJ1-2	TRBV9	CASSVDLRGHYGYTF
TRBJ2-1	TRBV12-3/TRBV12-4	CASSVAGGNEQFF
TRBJ2-6	TRBV20-1	CSARQGDSGANVLTF
TRBJ2-7	TRBV4-3	CASSQGDKPYEQYF
TRBJ2-2	TRBV5-1	CASSPWQGAGGELFF
TRBJ1-2	TRBV30	CAWSRPDRGLYGYTF
TRBJ2-2	TRBV7-3	CASSSSGTHTGELFF
TRBJ2-4	TRBV9	CASSVEAGAKNIQYF
TRBJ1-6	TRBV12-3/TRBV12-4	CASGQFWLSPLHF
TRBJ2-3	TRBV27	CASSRQGGVPISSTDTQYF
TRBJ2-7	TRBV5-1	CASRETGLADYEQYF
TRBJ1-1	TRBV7-2	CASSLVRASTEAFF